The sequence of this T cell receptor beta chain was determined in a study of T cell clones after liver transplantation. Study-wide background: Liver transplant recipients had immunosuppression withdrawal attempted within 2 years. Standard immunosuppression, with no induction, continued until 12-24 months after transplant.

Study outcomes and limitations: Post-transplant, graft-donor-reactive CD4 TCRbeta sequences in blood dropped significantly in most of the 8 subjects.

Sorting of unstimulated PBMCs yielded separate CD3+CD4+ and CD3+CD8+ fractions. On this clone: The antigen remains undetermined.

This CDR3 region has 16 residues. Germline CDR1 MNHEY, CDR2 SVGAGI. Trimming removed 0 bases at V and 7 bases at J, with 18 bases between. TCRdb's copy holds only in-frame clones and misses some; the assay was immunoSEQ multiplex PCR. Of approximately 25,000 clones detected, roughly 69% appear once; the ten largest clones hold approximately 3%. The source of this sequence is a human donor who received a liver transplant. The material sequenced was CD4+ T cells from blood, taken before liver transplant. The chain couples TRBV6-5 to TRBJ1-2; TRBD1 is a possible D gene (6 bases). The CDR3 spells CASSYSGDTPARGYTF. CDR3 bases: TGTGCCAGCAGTTACTCGGGGGACACCCCCGCGCGTGGCTACACCTTC.